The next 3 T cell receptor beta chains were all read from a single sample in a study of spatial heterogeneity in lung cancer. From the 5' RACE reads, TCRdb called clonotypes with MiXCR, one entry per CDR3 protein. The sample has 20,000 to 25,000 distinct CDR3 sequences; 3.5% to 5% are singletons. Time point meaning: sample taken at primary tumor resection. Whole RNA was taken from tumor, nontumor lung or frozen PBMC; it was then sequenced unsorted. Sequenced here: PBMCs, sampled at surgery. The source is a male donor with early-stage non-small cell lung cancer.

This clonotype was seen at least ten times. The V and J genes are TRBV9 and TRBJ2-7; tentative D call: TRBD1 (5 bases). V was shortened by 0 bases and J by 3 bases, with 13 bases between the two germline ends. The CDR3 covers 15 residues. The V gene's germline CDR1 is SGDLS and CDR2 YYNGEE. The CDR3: CASSVGRDGSYEQYF. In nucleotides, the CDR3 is TGTGCCAGCAGCGTAGGCAGGGATGGAAGCTACGAGCAGTACTTC.

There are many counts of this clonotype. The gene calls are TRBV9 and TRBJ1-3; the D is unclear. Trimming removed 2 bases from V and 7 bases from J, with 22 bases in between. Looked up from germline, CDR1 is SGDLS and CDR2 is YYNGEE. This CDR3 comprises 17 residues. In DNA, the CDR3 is TGTGCCAGCAGCGTGCCTCCGAGGAGTCCGGGAGACAACACCATATATTTT. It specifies CASSVPPRSPGDNTIYF. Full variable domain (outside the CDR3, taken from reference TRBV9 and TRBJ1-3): DSGVTQTPKHLITATGQRVTLRCSPRSGDLSVYWYQQSLDQGLQFLIQYYNGEERAKGNILERFSAQQFPDLHSELNLSSLELGDSALYFCASSVPPRSPGDNTIYFGEGSWLTVV.

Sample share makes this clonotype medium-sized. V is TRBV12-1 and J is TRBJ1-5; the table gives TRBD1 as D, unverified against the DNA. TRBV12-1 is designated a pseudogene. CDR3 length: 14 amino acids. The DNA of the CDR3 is TGTGCCAGCAGCTTTGTCACAGGGCATCAGCCCCAGCATTTT. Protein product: CASSFVTGHQPQHF.